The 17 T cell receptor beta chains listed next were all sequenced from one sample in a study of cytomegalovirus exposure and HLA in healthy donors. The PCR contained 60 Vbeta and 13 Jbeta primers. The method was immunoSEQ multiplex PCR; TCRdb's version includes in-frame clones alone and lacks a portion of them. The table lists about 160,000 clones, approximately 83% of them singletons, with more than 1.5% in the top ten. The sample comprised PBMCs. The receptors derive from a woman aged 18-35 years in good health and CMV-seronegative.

This chain's CDR3 is CASSAYPGGASDTQYF. The CDR3 region has the DNA TGCGCCAGCAGCGCCTACCCCGGGGGGGCATCAGATACGCAGTATTTT. The chain is built from TRBV5-1 and TRBJ2-3; 8 nucleotides align to TRBD2. The junction had 11 bases not matched to a gene; V was cut back by 4 bases and J by 4 bases. CDR1 is SGHRS, CDR2 YFSETQ, per germline. The CDR3 has 16 residues.

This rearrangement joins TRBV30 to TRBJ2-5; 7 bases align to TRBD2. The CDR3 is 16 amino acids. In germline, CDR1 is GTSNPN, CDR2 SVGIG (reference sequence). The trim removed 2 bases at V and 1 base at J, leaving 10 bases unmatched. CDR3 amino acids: CAWSLRGLPLQETQYF. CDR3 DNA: TGTGCCTGGAGTCTCCGGGGACTACCCCTCCAAGAGACCCAGTACTTC.

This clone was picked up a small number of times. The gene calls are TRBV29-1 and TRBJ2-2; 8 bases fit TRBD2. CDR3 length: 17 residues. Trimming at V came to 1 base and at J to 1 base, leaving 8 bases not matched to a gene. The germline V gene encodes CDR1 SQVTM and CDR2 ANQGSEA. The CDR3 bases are TGCAGCGTTGAAGGGCCGGCGGGGGGAGGGAACACCGGGGAGCTGTTTTTT. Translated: CSVEGPAGGGNTGELFF.

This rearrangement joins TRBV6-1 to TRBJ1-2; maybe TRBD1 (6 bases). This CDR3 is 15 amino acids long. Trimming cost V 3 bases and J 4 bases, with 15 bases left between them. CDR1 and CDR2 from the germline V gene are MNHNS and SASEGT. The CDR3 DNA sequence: TGTGCCAGCAGTGAGGACAGTCCCGTCCTCTATGGCTACACCTTC. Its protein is CASSEDSPVLYGYTF.

CDR3 nucleotides: TGTGCCAGCAGTTACTCAGGCAGGCCTGATGGCTACACCTTC. Protein: CASSYSGRPDGYTF. The chain joins TRBV6-5 to TRBJ1-2; D not resolved. Germline assignment: CDR1 MNHEY and CDR2 SVGAGI. CDR3 length: 14 amino acids. Trimming stripped 0 bases from V and 6 bases from J, with 11 bases between.

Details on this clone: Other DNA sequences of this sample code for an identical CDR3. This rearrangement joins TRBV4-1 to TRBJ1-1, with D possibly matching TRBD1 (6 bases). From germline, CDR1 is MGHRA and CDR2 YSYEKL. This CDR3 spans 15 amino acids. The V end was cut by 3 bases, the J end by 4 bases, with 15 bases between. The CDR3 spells CASSHDRTGGTEAFF. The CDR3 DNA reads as TGCGCCAGCAGCCACGACAGGACGGGGGGCACTGAAGCTTTCTTT.

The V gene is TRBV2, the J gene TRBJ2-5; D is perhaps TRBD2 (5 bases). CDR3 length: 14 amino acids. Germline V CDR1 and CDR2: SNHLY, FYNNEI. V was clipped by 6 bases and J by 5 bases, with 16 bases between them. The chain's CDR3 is CASRLGPLAETQYF. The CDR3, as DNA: TGTGCCAGCAGGTTGGGTCCGTTAGCGGAGACCCAGTACTTC.

The CDR3 sequence: CASSPPSTDTQYF. CDR3 nucleotides: TGTGCCAGCAGCCCCCCTAGCACAGATACGCAGTATTTT. This chain joins TRBV4-2 and TRBJ2-3, with unresolved D. The CDR3 spans 13 residues. Trimming took 4 bases from V and 0 from J, leaving 5 bases between them. The germline V gene encodes CDR1 LGHNA and CDR2 YNFKEQ.

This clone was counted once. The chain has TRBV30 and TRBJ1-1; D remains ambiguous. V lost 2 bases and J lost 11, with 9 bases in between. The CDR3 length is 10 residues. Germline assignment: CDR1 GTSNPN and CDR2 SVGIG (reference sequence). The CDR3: CAWSLTKAFF. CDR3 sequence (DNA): TGTGCCTGGAGTCTGACAAAGGCTTTCTTT.

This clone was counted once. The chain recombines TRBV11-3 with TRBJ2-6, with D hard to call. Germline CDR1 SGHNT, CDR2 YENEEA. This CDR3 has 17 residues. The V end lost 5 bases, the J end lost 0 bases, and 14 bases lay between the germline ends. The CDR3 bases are TGTGCCAGCAGCCCAGGCCAAACCCTCTCTGGGGCCAACGTCCTGACTTTC. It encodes CASSPGQTLSGANVLTF.

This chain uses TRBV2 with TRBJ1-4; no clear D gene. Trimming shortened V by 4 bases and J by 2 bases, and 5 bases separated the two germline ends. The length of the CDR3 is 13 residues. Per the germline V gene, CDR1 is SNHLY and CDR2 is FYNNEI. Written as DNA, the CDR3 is TGTGCCAGCAGTGGCCGGACTAATGAAAAACTGTTTTTT. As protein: CASSGRTNEKLFF.

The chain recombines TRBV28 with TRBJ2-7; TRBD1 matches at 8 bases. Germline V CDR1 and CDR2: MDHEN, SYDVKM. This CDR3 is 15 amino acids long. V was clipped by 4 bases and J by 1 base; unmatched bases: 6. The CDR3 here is CASSSVGQGSYEQYF. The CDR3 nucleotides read TGTGCCAGCAGTTCCGTTGGACAGGGATCCTACGAGCAGTACTTC.

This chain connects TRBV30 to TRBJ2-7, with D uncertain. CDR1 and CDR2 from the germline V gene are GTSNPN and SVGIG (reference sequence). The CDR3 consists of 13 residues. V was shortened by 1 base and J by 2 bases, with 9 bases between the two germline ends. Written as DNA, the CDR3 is TGTGCCTGGAGTGGCCAGGCCCCCTACGAGCAGTACTTC. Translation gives CAWSGQAPYEQYF.

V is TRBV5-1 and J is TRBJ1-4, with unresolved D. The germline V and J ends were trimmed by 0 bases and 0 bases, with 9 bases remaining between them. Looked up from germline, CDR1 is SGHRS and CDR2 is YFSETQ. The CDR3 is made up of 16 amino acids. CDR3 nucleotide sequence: TGCGCCAGCAGCTTGGGAGGGTCCGCAACTAATGAAAAACTGTTTTTT. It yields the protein CASSLGGSATNEKLFF.

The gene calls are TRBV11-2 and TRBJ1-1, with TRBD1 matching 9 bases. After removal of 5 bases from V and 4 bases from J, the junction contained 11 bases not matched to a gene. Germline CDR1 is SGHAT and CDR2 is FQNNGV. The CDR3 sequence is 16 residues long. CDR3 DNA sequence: TGTGCCAGCAGCCCCCGCCGACAGGGGGAGAGCACTGAAGCTTTCTTT. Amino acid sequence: CASSPRRQGESTEAFF. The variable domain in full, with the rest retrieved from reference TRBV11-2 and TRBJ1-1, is EAGVAQSPRYKIIEKRQSVAFWCNPISGHATLYWYQQILGQGPKLLIQFQNNGVVDDSQLPKDRFSAERLKGVDSTLKIQPAKLEDSAVYLCASSPRRQGESTEAFFGQGTRLTVV.

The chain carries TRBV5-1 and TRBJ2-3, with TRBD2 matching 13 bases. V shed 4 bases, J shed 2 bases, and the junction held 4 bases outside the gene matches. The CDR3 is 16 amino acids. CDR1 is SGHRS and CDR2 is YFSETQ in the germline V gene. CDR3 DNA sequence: TGCGCCAGCAGCCACACTAGCGGGGGGGCCACAGATACGCAGTATTTT. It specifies CASSHTSGGATDTQYF.

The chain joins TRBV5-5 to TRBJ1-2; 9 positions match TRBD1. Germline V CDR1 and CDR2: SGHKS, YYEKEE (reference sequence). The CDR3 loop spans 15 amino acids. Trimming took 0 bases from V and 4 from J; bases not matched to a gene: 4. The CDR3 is CASSLAPTGGYGYTF. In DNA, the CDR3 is TGTGCCAGCAGCTTGGCCCCGACAGGGGGCTATGGCTACACCTTC.